The T cell receptor (beta chain) described here comes from a study of T cells after posttransplantation cyclophosphamide. CDR1 SGHVS and CDR2 FNYEAQ come from the germline V gene. V was pared by 3 bases and J by 2 bases, with 4 bases of the junction left unmatched. This CDR3 has 16 residues. Findings and caveats of the study: Tissue-infiltrating T cells from skin or gut overlapped little with blood T cells. Later post-transplant blood repertoires were often dominated by donor CD8+ memory clones. TRB clonality was highly associated with recipient CMV seropositivity and reactivation.

This clone was counted at least ten times. Its specificity is not known. The assay was immunoSEQ multiplex PCR, and TCRdb's table has in-frame clones only and misses some. This repertoire holds 13,000 or so clones, and none appear only once. This clonotype originated in a woman in her forties in good health, CMV-negative, and a related stem cell transplant donor. Sequenced: PBMCs. This chain joins TRBV7-6 and TRBJ2-3, with 11 bases lining up with TRBD2. CDR3 bases: TGTGCCAGCAGCTTGATAGCGGGGGGGGACACAGATACGCAGTATTTT. It yields the protein CASSLIAGGDTDTQYF.